This entry describes one TCR beta chain. This receptor's antigen is unknown. Base-call qualities are not available, and no considerably larger clone is one nucleotide away. The method was the immunoSEQ multiplex PCR assay. The clones in this table, taken by TCRdb from immuneACCESS, are in-frame only. Not every clone is retained; where verified, under half of the shortfall comes from an unresolved V gene, and the cause of the rest is unknown. Here the sample has about 110,000 clones; about 84% occur a single time. The top ten clonotypes cover less than 2.5% of the sample. The source of the sample is a study of radiotherapy plus CTLA-4 blockade in lung cancer (dated 2018 in TCRdb). Study-level background: Objective responses were observed in 15% to 20% of enrolled patients, and disease control was achieved in approximately 30%. Overall results and qualifications from the work: After treatment with radiotherapy and ipilimumab, TCR clones that originated in tumors expanded in peripheral blood. Increased serum interferon-beta after radiation, together with early dynamic changes in blood T cell clones, were reported to be the strongest predictors of response.

The study evaluated CTLA-4 blockade (ipilimumab) given together with focal radiation therapy in patients who had chemo-refractory metastatic non-small-cell lung cancer. From a lookup of the germline V gene, CDR1 and CDR2 are SNHLY and FYNNEI. CDR3 length: 10 amino acids, cysteine to phenylalanine. CDR3 DNA is the only sequence kept; it has 30 bases, read in frame from the first base. Cut back by 4 bases and 7 bases, the V and J ends lie 3 bases apart. The receptor was derived from a human donor with non-small cell lung cancer that progressed on radiotherapy plus ipilimumab. Some clones in this sample may be carry-over from other donors' samples. The sequence is built from TRBV2 and TRBJ2-3; no D gene is confidently identified. The sample in question was peripheral blood, obtained from a patient treated with radiotherapy plus ipilimumab. The bases read TGTGCCAGCAGTGTAAATACGCAGTATTTT. Translated, this gives CASSVNTQYF.